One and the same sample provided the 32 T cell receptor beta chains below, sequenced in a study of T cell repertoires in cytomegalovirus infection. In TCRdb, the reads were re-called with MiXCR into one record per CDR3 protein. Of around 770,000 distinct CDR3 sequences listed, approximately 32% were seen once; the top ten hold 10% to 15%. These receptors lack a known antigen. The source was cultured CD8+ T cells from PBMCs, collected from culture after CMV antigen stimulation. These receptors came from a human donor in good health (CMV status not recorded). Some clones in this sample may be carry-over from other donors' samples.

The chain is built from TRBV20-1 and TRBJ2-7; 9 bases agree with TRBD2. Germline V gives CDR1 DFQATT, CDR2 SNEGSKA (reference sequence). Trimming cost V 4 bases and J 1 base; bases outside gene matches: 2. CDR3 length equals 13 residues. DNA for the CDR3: TGCAGTGCTAACCTAGCGGGGTCCTACGAGCAGTACTTC. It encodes CSANLAGSYEQYF.

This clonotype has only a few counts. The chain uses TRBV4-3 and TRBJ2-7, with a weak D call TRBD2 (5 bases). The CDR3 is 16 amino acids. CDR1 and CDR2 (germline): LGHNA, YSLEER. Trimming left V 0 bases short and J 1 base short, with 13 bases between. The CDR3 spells CASSQDNGERSYEQYV. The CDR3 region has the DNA TGCGCCAGCAGCCAAGATAATGGGGAGCGGTCCTACGAGCAGTACGTC.

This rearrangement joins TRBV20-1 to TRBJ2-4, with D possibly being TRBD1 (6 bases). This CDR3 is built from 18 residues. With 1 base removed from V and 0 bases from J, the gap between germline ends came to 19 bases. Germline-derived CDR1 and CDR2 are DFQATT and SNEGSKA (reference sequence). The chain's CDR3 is CSARGYFKTGIAKNIQYF. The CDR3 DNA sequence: TGCAGTGCTAGAGGTTACTTCAAAACAGGGATAGCCAAAAACATTCAGTACTTC.

CDR3 DNA: TGTGCCAGCACCTCCGGCCAAGGGGGATTTGGCAAAAACATTCAGTACTTC. Translation gives CASTSGQGGFGKNIQYF. V usage is TRBV27 and J usage is TRBJ2-4; D possibly corresponds to TRBD1 (6 bases). Germline CDR1 reads MNHEY; CDR2 reads SMNVEV (reference sequence). The CDR3 totals 17 residues. Deletions cut 7 bases from V and 3 bases from J, with 22 bases between.

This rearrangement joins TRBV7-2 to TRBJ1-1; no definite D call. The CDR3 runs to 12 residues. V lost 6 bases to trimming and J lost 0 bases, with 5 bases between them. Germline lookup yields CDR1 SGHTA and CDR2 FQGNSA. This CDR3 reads CASRTMNTEAFF. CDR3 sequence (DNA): TGTGCCAGCAGAACCATGAACACTGAAGCTTTCTTT.

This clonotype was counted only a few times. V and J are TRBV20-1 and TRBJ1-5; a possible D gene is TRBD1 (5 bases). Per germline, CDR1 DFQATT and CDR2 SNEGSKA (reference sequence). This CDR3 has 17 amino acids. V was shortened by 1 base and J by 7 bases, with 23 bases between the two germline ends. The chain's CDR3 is CSARGPGPTPSLQPQHF. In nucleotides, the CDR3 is TGCAGTGCTAGAGGCCCGGGACCTACCCCTTCCCTACAGCCCCAGCATTTT.

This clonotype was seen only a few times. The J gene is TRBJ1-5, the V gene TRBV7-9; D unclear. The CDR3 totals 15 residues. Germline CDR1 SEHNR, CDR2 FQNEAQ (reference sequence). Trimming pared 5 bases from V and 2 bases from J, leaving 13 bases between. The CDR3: CASSPREWGNQPQHF. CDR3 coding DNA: TGTGCCAGCAGCCCTCGAGAGTGGGGCAATCAGCCCCAGCATTTT.

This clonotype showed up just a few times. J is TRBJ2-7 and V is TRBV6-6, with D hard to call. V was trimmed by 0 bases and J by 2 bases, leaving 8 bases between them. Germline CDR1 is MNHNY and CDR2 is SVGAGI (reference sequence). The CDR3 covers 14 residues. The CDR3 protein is CASSYSDGTYEQYF. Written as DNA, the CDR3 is TGTGCCAGCAGTTACTCCGACGGCACCTACGAGCAGTACTTC.

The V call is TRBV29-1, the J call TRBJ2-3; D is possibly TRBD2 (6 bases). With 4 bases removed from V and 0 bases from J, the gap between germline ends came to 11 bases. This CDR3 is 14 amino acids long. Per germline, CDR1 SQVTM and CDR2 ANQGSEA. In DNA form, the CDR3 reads TGCAGCGTTGCTAGTAGCGGAAGCACAGATACGCAGTATTTT. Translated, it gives CSVASSGSTDTQYF.

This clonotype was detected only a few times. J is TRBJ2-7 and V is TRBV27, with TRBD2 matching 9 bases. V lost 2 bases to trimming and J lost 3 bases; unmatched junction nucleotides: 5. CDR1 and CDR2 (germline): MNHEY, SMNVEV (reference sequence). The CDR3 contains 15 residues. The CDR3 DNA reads TGTGCCAGCAGTTTAGAGCGGGGGGCTTTCTACGAGCAGTACTTC. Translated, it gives CASSLERGAFYEQYF.

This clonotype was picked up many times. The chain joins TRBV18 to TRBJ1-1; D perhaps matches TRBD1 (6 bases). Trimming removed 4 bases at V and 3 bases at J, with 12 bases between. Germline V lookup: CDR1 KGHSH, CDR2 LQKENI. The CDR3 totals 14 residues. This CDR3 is CASSLMDRDTEAFF. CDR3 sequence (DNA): TGTGCCAGCTCACTCATGGACAGAGACACTGAAGCTTTCTTT.

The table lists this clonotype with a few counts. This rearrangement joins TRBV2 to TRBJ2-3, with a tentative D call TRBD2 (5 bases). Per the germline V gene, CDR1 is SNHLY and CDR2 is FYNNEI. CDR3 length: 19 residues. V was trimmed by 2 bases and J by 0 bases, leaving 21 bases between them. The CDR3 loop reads CASSEWVLERGGSTDTQYF. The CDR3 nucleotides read TGTGCCAGCAGTGAATGGGTCCTTGAACGAGGAGGAAGCACAGATACGCAGTATTTT.

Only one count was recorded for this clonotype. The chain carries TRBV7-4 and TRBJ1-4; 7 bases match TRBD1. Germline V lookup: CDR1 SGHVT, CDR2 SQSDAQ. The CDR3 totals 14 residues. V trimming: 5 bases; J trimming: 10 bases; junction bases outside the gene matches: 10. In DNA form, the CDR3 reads TGTGCCAGCAGCCCGTCCGAGGGGGCGGGAAAACTGTTTTTT. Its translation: CASSPSEGAGKLFF.

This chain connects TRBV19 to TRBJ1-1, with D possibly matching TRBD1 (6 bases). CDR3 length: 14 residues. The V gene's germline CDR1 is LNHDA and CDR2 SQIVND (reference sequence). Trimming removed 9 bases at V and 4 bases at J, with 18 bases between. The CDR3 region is CASNWGHRSTEAFF. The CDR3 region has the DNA TGTGCCAGCAATTGGGGGCACCGGAGCACTGAAGCTTTCTTT. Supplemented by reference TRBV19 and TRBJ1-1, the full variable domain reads DGGITQSPKYLFRKEGQNVTLSCEQNLNHDAMYWYRQDPGQGLRLIYYSQIVNDFQKGDIAEGYSVSREKKESFPLTVTSAQKNPTAFYLCASNWGHRSTEAFFGQGTRLTVV.

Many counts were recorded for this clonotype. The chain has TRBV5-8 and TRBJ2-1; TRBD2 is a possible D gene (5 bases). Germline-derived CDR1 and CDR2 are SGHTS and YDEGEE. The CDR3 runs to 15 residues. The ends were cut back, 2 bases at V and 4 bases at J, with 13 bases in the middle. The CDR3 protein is CASSLGASGYNEQFF. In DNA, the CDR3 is TGTGCCAGCAGCTTAGGCGCCTCGGGGTACAATGAGCAGTTCTTC.

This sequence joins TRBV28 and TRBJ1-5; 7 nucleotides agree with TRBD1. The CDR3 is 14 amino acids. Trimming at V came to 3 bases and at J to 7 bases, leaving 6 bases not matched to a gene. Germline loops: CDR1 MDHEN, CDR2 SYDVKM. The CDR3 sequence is CASSFRQGRQPQHF. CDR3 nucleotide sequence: TGTGCCAGCAGTTTTCGACAGGGACGCCAGCCCCAGCATTTT.

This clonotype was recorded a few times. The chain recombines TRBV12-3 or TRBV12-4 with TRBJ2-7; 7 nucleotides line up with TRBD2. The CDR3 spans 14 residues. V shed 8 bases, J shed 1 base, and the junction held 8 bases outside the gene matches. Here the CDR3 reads CASGGRGTSYEQYF. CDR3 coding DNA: TGTGCCAGCGGTGGGCGGGGGACTTCCTACGAGCAGTACTTC.

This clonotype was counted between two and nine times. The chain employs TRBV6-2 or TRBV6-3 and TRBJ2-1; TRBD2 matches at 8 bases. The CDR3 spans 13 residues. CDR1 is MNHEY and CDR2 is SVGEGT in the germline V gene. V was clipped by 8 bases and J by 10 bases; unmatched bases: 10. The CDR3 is CASGRGGAEEQFF. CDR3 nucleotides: TGTGCCAGCGGACGGGGGGGGGCAGAAGAGCAGTTCTTC.

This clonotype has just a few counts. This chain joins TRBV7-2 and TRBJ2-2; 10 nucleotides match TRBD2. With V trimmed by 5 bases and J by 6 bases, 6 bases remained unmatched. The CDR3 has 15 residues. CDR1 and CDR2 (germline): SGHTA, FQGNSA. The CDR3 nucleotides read TGTGCCAGCAGCCGGACAGCGGGGGGGTCCGGGGAGCTGTTTTTT. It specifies CASSRTAGGSGELFF.

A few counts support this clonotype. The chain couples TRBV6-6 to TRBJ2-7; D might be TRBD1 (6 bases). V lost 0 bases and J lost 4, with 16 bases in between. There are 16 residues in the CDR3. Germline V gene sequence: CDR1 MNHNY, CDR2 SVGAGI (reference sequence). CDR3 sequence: CASSYSVTGPLYEQYF. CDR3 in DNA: TGTGCCAGCAGTTACTCAGTAACAGGGCCTTTATACGAGCAGTACTTC.

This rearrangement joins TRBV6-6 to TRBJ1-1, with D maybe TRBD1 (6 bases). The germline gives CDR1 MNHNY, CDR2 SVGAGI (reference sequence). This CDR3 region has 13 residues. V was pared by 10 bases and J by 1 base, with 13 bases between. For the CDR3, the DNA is TGTGCCAACGGGGGCAGGAGGAACACTGAAGCTTTCTTT. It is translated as CANGGRRNTEAFF.

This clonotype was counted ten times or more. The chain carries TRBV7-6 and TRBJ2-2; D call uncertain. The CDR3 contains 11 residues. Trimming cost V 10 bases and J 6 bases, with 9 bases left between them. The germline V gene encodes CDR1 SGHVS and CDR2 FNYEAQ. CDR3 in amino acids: CATLLAGELFF. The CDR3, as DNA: TGTGCCACCCTGCTCGCCGGGGAGCTGTTTTTT. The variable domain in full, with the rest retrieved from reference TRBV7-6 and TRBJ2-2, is GAGVSQSPRYKVTKRGQDVALRCDPISGHVSLYWYRQALGQGPEFLTYFNYEAQQDKSGLPNDRFSAERPEGSISTLTIQRTEQRDSAMYRCATLLAGELFFGEGSRLTVL.

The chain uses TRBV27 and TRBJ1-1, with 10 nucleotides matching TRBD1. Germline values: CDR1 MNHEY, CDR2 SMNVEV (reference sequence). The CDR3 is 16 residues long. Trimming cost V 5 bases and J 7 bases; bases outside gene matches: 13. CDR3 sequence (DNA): TGTGCCAGCAGTATCAACCCGGGACAGGGGTTGGGTGAAGCTTTCTTT. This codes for CASSINPGQGLGEAFF.

CDR3 in DNA: TGCAGTGCTGCCACCAGGGCTCGAAATCAGCCCCAGCATTTT. Translation: CSAATRARNQPQHF. V is TRBV20-1 and J is TRBJ1-5, with D perhaps matching TRBD1 (5 bases). This CDR3 is 14 amino acids long. Germline V lookup: CDR1 DFQATT, CDR2 SNEGSKA (reference sequence). V was trimmed by 5 bases and J by 4 bases, leaving 15 bases between them.

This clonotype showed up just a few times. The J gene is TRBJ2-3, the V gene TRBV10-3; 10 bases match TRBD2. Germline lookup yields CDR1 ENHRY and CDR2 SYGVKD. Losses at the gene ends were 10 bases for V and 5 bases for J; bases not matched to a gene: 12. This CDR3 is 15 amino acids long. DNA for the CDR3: TGTGCCACCCTAGCGGGGGCGGGGGAGGTAGATACGCAGTATTTT. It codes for CATLAGAGEVDTQYF.

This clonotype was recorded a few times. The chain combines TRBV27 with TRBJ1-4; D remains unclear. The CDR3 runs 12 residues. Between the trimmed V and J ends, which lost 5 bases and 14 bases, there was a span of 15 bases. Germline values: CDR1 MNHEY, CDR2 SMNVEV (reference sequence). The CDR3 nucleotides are TGTGCCAGCAGTCCCCCCTCTCGGTCCCTGTTTTTT. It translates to CASSPPSRSLFF.

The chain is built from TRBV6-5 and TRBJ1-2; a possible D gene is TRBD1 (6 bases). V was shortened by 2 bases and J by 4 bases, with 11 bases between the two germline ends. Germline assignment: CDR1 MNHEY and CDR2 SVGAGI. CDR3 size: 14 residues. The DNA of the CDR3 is TGTGCCAGCAGTTACCGGGGGGCTGGCTATGGCTACACCTTC. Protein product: CASSYRGAGYGYTF.

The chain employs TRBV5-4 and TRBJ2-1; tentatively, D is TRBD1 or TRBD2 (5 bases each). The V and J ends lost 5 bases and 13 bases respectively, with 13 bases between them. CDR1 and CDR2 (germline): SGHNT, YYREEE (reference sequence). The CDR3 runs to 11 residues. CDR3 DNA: TGTGCCAGCAGGGCTGGGGGTGAACAGTTCTTC. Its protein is CASRAGGEQFF.

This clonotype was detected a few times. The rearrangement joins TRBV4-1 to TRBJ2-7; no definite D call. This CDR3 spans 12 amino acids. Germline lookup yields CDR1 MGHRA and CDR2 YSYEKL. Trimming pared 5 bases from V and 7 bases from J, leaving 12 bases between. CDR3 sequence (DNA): TGCGCCAGCAGCAGCCCCCTATGGGAGCAGTACTTC. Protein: CASSSPLWEQYF.

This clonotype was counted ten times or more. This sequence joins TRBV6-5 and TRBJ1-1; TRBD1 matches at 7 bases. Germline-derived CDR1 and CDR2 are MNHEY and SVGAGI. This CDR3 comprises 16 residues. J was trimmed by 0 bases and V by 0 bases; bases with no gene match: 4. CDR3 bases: TGTGCCAGCAGTTACTCGACAGGGAGAATGAACACTGAAGCTTTCTTT. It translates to CASSYSTGRMNTEAFF.

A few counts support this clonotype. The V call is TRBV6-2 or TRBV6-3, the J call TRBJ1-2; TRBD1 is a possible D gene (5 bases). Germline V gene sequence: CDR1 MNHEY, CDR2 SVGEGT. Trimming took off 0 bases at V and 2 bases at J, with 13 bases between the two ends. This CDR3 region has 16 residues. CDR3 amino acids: CASSYSHTGPNYGYTF. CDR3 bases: TGTGCCAGCAGTTACTCACATACGGGACCCAACTATGGCTACACCTTC.

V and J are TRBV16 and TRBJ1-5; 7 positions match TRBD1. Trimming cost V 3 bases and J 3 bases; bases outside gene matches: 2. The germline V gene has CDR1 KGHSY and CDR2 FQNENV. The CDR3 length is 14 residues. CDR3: CASSQGQYNQPQHF. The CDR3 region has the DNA TGTGCCAGCAGCCAGGGACAGTACAATCAGCCCCAGCATTTT.